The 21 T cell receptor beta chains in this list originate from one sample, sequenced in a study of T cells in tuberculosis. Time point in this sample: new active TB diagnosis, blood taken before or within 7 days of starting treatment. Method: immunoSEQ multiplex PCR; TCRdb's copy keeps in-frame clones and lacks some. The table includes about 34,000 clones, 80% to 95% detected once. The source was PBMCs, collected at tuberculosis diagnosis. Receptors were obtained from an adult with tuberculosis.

The CDR3 spells CASKLGLAGAAGELFF. The CDR3 DNA follows: TGTGCCAGCAAATTGGGACTAGCGGGGGCGGCCGGGGAGCTGTTTTTT. The V and J genes are TRBV19 and TRBJ2-2; 14 bases line up with TRBD2. V was clipped by 9 bases and J by 6 bases; unmatched bases: 9. CDR3 length: 16 residues. Germline lookup yields CDR1 LNHDA and CDR2 SQIVND (reference sequence). Full variable domain (rest looked up from reference TRBV19 and TRBJ2-2): DGGITQSPKYLFRKEGQNVTLSCEQNLNHDAMYWYRQDPGQGLRLIYYSQIVNDFQKGDIAEGYSVSREKKESFPLTVTSAQKNPTAFYLCASKLGLAGAAGELFFGEGSRLTVL.

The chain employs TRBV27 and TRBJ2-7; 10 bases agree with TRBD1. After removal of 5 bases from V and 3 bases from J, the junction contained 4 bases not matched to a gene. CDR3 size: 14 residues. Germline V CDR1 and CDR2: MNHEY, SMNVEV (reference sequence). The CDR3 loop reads CASSSDRGHYEQYF. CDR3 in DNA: TGTGCCAGCAGTAGTGACAGGGGGCACTACGAGCAGTACTTC.

The CDR3 DNA reads as TGTGCCAGCAGTTTAGCCTTGGTTGCACAGGGGGCGCGAGGCTACACCTTC. It specifies CASSLALVAQGARGYTF. The V gene is TRBV27, the J gene TRBJ1-2; TRBD1 matches at 9 bases. V trimming: 2 bases; J trimming: 8 bases; junction bases outside the gene matches: 15. The CDR3 spans 17 residues. The germline V gene encodes CDR1 MNHEY and CDR2 SMNVEV (reference sequence).

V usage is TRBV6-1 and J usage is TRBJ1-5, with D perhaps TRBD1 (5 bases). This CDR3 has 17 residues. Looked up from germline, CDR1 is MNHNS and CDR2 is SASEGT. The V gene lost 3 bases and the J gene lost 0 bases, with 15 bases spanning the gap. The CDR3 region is CASSERGWNFSNQPQHF. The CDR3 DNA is TGTGCCAGCAGTGAGCGGGGGTGGAACTTTAGCAATCAGCCCCAGCATTTT.

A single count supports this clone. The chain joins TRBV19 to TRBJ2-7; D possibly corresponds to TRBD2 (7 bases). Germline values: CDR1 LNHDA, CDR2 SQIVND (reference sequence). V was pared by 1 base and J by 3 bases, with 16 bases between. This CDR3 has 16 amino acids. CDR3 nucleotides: TGTGCCAGTAGTATAGGTCCCCGGGGGGCCGGCTACGAGCAGTACTTC. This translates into CASSIGPRGAGYEQYF. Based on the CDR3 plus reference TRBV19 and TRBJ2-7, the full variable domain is DGGITQSPKYLFRKEGQNVTLSCEQNLNHDAMYWYRQDPGQGLRLIYYSQIVNDFQKGDIAEGYSVSREKKESFPLTVTSAQKNPTAFYLCASSIGPRGAGYEQYFGPGTRLTVT.

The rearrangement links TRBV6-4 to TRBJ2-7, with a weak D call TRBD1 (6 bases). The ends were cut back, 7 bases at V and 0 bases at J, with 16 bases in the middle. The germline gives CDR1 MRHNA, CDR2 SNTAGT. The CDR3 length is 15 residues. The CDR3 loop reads CASNPRGTSSYEQYF. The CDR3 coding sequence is TGTGCCAGCAATCCTAGGGGGACATCCTCCTACGAGCAGTACTTC.

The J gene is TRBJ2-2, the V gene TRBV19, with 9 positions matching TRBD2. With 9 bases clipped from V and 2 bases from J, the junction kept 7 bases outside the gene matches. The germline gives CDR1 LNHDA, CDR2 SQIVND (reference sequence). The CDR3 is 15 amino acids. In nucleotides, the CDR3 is TGTGCCAGCAGGAAGACTAGCGGCAACACCGGGGAGCTGTTTTTT. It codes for CASRKTSGNTGELFF.

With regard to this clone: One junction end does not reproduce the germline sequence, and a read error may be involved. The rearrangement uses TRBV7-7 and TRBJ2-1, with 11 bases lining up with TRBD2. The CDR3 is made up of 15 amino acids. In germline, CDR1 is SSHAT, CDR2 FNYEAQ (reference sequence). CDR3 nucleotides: TGTGCTAGCAGCTTCGGGACTAGCGGTGGCGATGAGCAGTTCTTC. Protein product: CASSFGTSGGDEQFF.

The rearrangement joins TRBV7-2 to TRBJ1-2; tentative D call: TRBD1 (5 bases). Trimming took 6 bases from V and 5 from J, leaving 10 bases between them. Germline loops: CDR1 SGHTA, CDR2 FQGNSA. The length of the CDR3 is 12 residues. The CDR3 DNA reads TGTGCCAGCAGACTCCCAGGGTATGGCTACACCTTC. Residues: CASRLPGYGYTF.

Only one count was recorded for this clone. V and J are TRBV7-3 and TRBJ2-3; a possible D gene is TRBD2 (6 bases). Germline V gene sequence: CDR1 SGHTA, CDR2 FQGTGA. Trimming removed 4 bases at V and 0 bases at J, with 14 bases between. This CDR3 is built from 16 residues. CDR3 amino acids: CASSSGLQTSTDTQYF. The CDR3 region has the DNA TGTGCCAGCAGCTCCGGACTACAGACTAGCACAGATACGCAGTATTTT. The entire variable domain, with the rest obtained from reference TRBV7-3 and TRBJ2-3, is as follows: GAGVSQTPSNKVTEKGKYVELRCDPISGHTALYWYRQSLGQGPEFLIYFQGTGAADDSGLPNDRFFAVRPEGSVSTLKIQRTERGDSAVYLCASSSGLQTSTDTQYFGPGTRLTVL.

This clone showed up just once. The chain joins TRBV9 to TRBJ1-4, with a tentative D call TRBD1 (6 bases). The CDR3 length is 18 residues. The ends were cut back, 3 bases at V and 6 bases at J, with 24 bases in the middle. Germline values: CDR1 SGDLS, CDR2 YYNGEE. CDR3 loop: CASSANPRDNLPYEKLFF. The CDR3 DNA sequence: TGTGCCAGCAGCGCGAACCCCCGGGACAATCTACCGTATGAAAAACTGTTTTTT.

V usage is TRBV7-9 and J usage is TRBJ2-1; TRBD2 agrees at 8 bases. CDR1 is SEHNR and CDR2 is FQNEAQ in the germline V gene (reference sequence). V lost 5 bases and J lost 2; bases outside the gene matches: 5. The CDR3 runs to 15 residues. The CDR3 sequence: CASSLGGETYNEQFF. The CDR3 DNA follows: TGTGCCAGCAGCCTCGGGGGGGAAACCTACAATGAGCAGTTCTTC.

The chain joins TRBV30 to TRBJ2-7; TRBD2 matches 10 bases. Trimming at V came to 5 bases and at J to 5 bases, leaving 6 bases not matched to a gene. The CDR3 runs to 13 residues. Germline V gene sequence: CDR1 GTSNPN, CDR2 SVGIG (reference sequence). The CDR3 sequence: CAWGSGGANEQYF. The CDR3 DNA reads TGTGCCTGGGGCAGCGGGGGGGCAAACGAGCAGTACTTC.

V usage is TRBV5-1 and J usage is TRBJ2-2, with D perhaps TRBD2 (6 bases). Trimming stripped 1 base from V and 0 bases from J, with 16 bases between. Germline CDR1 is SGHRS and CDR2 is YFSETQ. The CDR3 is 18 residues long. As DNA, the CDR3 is TGCGCCAGCAGCTTGTCTCTGTCCAGGGACTCGAACACCGGGGAGCTGTTTTTT. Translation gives CASSLSLSRDSNTGELFF.

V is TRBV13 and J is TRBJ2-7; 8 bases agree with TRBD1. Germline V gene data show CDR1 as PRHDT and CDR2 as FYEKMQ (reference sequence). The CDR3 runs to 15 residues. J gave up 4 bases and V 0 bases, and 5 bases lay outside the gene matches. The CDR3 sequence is CASSLGGQGAYEQYF. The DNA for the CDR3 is TGTGCCAGCAGCTTAGGGGGCCAGGGGGCGTACGAGCAGTACTTC.

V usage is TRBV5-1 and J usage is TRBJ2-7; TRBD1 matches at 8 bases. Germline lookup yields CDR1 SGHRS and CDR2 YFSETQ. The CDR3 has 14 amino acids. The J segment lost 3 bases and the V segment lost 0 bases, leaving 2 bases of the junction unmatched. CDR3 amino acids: CASSLGTGGYEQYF. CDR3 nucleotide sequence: TGCGCCAGCAGCTTGGGCACAGGGGGCTACGAGCAGTACTTC.

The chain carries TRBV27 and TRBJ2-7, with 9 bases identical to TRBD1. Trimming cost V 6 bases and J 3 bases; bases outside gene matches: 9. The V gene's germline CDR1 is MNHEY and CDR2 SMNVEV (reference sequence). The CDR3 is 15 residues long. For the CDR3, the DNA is TGTGCCAGCAGGAGGAATGGACAGGGGAACTACGAGCAGTACTTC. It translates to CASRRNGQGNYEQYF.

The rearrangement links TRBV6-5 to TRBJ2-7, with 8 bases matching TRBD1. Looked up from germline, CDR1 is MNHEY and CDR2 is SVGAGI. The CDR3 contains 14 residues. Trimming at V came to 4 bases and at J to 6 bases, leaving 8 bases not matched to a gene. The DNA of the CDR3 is TGTGCCAGCAGTTTAGGGCAGGGGGCTCGCGAGCAGTACTTC. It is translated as CASSLGQGAREQYF.

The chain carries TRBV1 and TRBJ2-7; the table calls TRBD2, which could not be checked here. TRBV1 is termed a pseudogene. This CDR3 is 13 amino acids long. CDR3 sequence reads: CTSSPDNSGEQYF. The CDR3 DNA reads TGCACCAGCAGCCCAGATAATAGCGGTGAGCAGTACTTC.

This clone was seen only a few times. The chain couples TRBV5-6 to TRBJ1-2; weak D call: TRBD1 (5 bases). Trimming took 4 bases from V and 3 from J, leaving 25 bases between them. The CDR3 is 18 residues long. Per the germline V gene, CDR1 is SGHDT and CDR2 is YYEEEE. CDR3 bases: TGTGCCAGCAGCAGCCCTGGGGCTTGGGGGGTAGTTGACTATGGCTACACCTTC. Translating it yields CASSSPGAWGVVDYGYTF. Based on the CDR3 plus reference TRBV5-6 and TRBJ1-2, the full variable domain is DAGVTQSPTHLIKTRGQQVTLRCSPKSGHDTVSWYQQALGQGPQFIFQYYEEEERQRGNFPDRFSGHQFPNYSSELNVNALLLGDSALYLCASSSPGAWGVVDYGYTFGSGTRLTVV.

CDR3 sequence (DNA): TGTGCCAGCAGCTTATGGGCTAGCGGGGGGGAGCAAGATACGCAGTATTTT. This encodes CASSLWASGGEQDTQYF. This chain joins TRBV11-2 and TRBJ2-3; 12 nucleotides agree with TRBD2. Germline V lookup: CDR1 SGHAT, CDR2 FQNNGV. The CDR3 is 17 residues long. J was trimmed by 5 bases and V by 2 bases; bases with no gene match: 8. Together with reference TRBV11-2 and TRBJ2-3, the CDR3 gives the full variable domain: EAGVAQSPRYKIIEKRQSVAFWCNPISGHATLYWYQQILGQGPKLLIQFQNNGVVDDSQLPKDRFSAERLKGVDSTLKIQPAKLEDSAVYLCASSLWASGGEQDTQYFGPGTRLTVL.